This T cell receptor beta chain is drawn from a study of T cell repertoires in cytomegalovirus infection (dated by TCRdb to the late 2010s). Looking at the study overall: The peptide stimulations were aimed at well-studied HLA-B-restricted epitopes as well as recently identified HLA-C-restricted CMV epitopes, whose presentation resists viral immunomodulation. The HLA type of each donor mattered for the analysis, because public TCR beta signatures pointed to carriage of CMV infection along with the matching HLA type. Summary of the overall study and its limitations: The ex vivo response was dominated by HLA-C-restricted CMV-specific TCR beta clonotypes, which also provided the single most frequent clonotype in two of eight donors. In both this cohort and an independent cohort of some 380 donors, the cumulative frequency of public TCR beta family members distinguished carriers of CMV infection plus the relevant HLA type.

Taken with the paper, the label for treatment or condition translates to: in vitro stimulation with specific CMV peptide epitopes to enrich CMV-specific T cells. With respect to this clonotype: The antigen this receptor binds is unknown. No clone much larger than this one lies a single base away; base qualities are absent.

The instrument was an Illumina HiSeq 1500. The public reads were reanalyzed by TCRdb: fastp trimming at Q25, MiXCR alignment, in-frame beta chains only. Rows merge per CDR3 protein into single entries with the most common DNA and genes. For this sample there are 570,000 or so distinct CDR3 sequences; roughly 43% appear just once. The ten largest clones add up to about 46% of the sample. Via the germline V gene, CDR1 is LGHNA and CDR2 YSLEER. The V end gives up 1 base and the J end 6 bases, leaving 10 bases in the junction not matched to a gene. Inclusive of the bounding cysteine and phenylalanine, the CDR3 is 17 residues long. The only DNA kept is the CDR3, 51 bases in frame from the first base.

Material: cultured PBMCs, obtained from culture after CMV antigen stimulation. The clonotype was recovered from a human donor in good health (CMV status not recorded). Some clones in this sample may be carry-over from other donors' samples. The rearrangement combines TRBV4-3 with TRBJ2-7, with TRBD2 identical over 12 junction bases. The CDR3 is CASSQGMASGRAGEQYF. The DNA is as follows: TGCGCCAGCAGCCAAGGGATGGCTAGCGGGAGGGCGGGCGAGCAGTACTTC.